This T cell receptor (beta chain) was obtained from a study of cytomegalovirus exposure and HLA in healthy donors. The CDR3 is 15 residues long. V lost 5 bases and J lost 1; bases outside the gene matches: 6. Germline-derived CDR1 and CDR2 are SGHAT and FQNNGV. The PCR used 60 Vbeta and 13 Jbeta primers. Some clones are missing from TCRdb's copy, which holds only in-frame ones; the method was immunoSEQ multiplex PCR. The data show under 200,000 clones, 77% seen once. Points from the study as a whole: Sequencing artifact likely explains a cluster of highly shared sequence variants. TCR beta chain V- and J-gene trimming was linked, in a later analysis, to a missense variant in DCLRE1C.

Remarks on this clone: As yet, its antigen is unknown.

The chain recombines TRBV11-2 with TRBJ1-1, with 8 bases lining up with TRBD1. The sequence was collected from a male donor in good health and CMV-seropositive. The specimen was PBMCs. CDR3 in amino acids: CASSIGQGRNTEAFF. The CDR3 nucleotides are TGTGCCAGCAGCATCGGACAGGGCAGGAACACTGAAGCTTTCTTT.